Listed here are 24 T cell receptor beta chains from one sample, sequenced in a study of T cells in Graves' hyperthyroidism and ophthalmopathy. From RNA transcripts, TCR beta CDR3 regions were amplified. An initial round of RT-PCR targeting the TCR CDR3 relied on the HTBI primer set. Using its own MiXCR run on the multiplex PCR reads, TCRdb lists one record per CDR3 protein. The table shows 600,000 to 650,000 distinct CDR3 sequences, with roughly 20% occurring only once. Sequences were obtained from blood. These receptors were taken from a man younger than 45 with Graves' ophthalmopathy.

Ten or more counts support this clonotype. This rearrangement joins TRBV11-2 to TRBJ2-3; 7 bases fit TRBD1. This CDR3 is built from 15 residues. CDR1 is SGHAT, CDR2 FQNNGV, per germline. After removal of 5 bases from V and 3 bases from J, the junction contained 8 bases not matched to a gene. The CDR3 region has the DNA TGTGCCAGCAGCCCTTGGACAGGAGTAACAGATACGCAGTATTTT. It translates to CASSPWTGVTDTQYF.

This clonotype was observed a handful of times. J is TRBJ2-5 and V is TRBV20-1; D ambiguous. CDR1 and CDR2 (germline): DFQATT, SNEGSKA (reference sequence). The length of the CDR3 is 13 residues. Trimming left V 5 bases short and J 1 base short, with 11 bases between. The CDR3 is CSAPYDIQETQYF. CDR3 nucleotide sequence: TGCAGTGCTCCCTACGACATCCAAGAGACCCAGTACTTC.

The rearrangement links TRBV6-1 to TRBJ2-7, with a tentative D call TRBD1 (5 bases). The CDR3 sequence is 15 residues long. Trimming shortened V by 5 bases and J by 5 bases, and 19 bases separated the two germline ends. The germline gives CDR1 MNHNS, CDR2 SASEGT. DNA for the CDR3: TGTGCCAGCAGTTTTCTGGGGCCTGATTTGGACGAGCAGTACTTC. Residues: CASSFLGPDLDEQYF.

This chain uses TRBV3-1 with TRBJ2-7; TRBD1 is a possible D gene (6 bases). The CDR3 is 17 residues long. The germline V gene has CDR1 LGHDT and CDR2 YNNKEL (reference sequence). Trimming took 2 bases from V and 1 from J, leaving 18 bases between them. The DNA for the CDR3 is TGTGCCAGCAGCCAAAGAGGAGGACAGTGGAGGTCCTACGAGCAGTACTTC. Its translation: CASSQRGGQWRSYEQYF.

The chain employs TRBV7-9 and TRBJ1-4; 12 bases are shared with TRBD1. CDR1 is SEHNR, CDR2 FQNEAQ, per germline (reference sequence). With V trimmed by 5 bases and J by 1 base, 20 bases remained unmatched. This CDR3 comprises 22 residues. CDR3 sequence reads: CASSLKIWIPGQGAGTNEKLFF. CDR3 DNA sequence: TGTGCCAGCAGCCTAAAGATTTGGATACCGGGACAGGGGGCAGGAACTAATGAAAAACTGTTTTTT.

This chain joins TRBV19 and TRBJ1-5; 8 bases are a match to TRBD1. The CDR3 extends over 15 amino acids. V trimming: 3 bases; J trimming: 3 bases; junction bases outside the gene matches: 4. Per germline, CDR1 LNHDA and CDR2 SQIVND (reference sequence). In DNA, the CDR3 is TGTGCCAGTAGTATGGGACAGGCCAACAATCAGCCCCAGCATTTT. This gives the protein CASSMGQANNQPQHF.

This clonotype showed up many times. The chain couples TRBV6-1 to TRBJ2-7; either TRBD1 or TRBD2 may supply D (6 bases each). This CDR3 has 14 amino acids. Trimming left V 5 bases short and J 5 bases short, with 16 bases between. The V gene's germline CDR1 is MNHNS and CDR2 SASEGT. CDR3 sequence (DNA): TGTGCCAGCAGTTACGAGGGGGGAGGAAACGAGCAGTACTTC. Its protein is CASSYEGGGNEQYF.

The sample holds many counts of this clonotype. This chain connects TRBV3-1 to TRBJ1-6; no firm D call. In germline, CDR1 is LGHDT, CDR2 YNNKEL (reference sequence). Trimming left V 4 bases short and J 8 bases short, with 15 bases between. This CDR3 has 15 residues. As DNA, the CDR3 is TGTGCCAGCAGCCTCTCACTCACGGGTGATTCACCCCTCCACTTT. Amino acid sequence: CASSLSLTGDSPLHF.

A few counts support this clonotype. The chain carries TRBV7-2 and TRBJ1-1; no definite D call. The V end was cut by 1 base, the J end by 9 bases, with 15 bases between. This CDR3 is 14 amino acids long. Germline CDR1 and CDR2: SGHTA and FQGNSA. The CDR3 bases are TGTGCCAGCAGCTTAGAGGGTACAGTACGCCAAGCTTTCTTT. Its translation: CASSLEGTVRQAFF.

The chain employs TRBV5-8 and TRBJ2-7, with a weak D call TRBD1 (5 bases). V was clipped by 0 bases and J by 0 bases, with 13 bases between them. The length of the CDR3 is 16 residues. Germline V gives CDR1 SGHTS, CDR2 YDEGEE. CDR3 sequence reads: CASSLASSGLSYEQYF. CDR3 bases: TGTGCCAGCAGCTTGGCCAGTTCAGGGCTCTCCTACGAGCAGTACTTC.

This clonotype was seen only a few times. This chain links TRBV15 with TRBJ2-7; weak D call: TRBD1 (7 bases). Germline V gives CDR1 LNHNV, CDR2 YYDKDF (reference sequence). The germline V and J ends were trimmed by 0 bases and 4 bases, with 10 bases remaining between them. There are 14 residues in the CDR3. CDR3 protein: CATSRDPGGYEQYF. CDR3 in DNA: TGTGCCACCAGCAGAGATCCAGGGGGGTACGAGCAGTACTTC. Full variable domain (rest looked up from reference TRBV15 and TRBJ2-7): DAMVIQNPRYQVTQFGKPVTLSCSQTLNHNVMYWYQQKSSQAPKLLFHYYDKDFNNEADTPDNFQSRRPNTSFCFLDIRSPGLGDTAMYLCATSRDPGGYEQYFGPGTRLTVT.

This clonotype has ten or more counts. This rearrangement joins TRBV7-2 to TRBJ2-1; D unclear. The V gene's germline CDR1 is SGHTA and CDR2 FQGNSA. The V end was cut by 3 bases, the J end by 10 bases, with 13 bases between. The CDR3 contains 13 residues. CDR3 nucleotides: TGTGCCAGCAGCTTTGGCGGTCCCCGGGAGCAGTTCTTC. Amino acids: CASSFGGPREQFF.

The rearrangement joins TRBV20-1 to TRBJ2-4; 8 nucleotides agree with TRBD2. The length of the CDR3 is 14 residues. Germline trimming cut 0 bases from V and 5 bases from J; bases unmatched to any gene: 3. From germline, CDR1 is DFQATT and CDR2 SNEGSKA (reference sequence). CDR3 DNA: TGCAGTGCTAGAGATAGCGGGAACCAAAACATTCAGTACTTC. It specifies CSARDSGNQNIQYF.

This chain uses TRBV5-6 with TRBJ2-1, with 10 bases aligning to TRBD2. The CDR3 spans 16 residues. J was trimmed by 5 bases and V by 0 bases; bases with no gene match: 5. Germline CDR1 SGHDT, CDR2 YYEEEE. In DNA form, the CDR3 reads TGTGCCAGCAGCTTGGGGCTAGCGGGAGCAAACAATGAGCAGTTCTTC. Amino acid sequence: CASSLGLAGANNEQFF. Full variable domain (missing parts from reference TRBV5-6 and TRBJ2-1): DAGVTQSPTHLIKTRGQQVTLRCSPKSGHDTVSWYQQALGQGPQFIFQYYEEEERQRGNFPDRFSGHQFPNYSSELNVNALLLGDSALYLCASSLGLAGANNEQFFGPGTRLTVL.

Many counts were recorded for this clonotype. This chain connects TRBV3-1 to TRBJ1-5, with D possibly matching TRBD1 (6 bases). From germline, CDR1 is LGHDT and CDR2 YNNKEL (reference sequence). Trimming removed 1 base from V and 1 base from J, with 11 bases in between. This CDR3 comprises 16 residues. The CDR3 DNA is TGTGCCAGCAGCCAAGGCGTGGGGGCGAGCAATCAGCCCCAGCATTTT. It yields the protein CASSQGVGASNQPQHF.

This clonotype showed up just a few times. The CDR3 nucleotides read TGCGCCAGCTCCCGGGACTTCAGTGAAGCTTTCTTT. Its translation: CASSRDFSEAFF. The V call is TRBV10-1, the J call TRBJ1-1; possibly TRBD1 for D (5 bases). Germline V lookup: CDR1 WNHNN, CDR2 SYGVQD (reference sequence). Trimming stripped 8 bases from V and 7 bases from J, with 14 bases between. The CDR3 covers 12 residues.

V gene TRBV6-2 or TRBV6-3 combines with J gene TRBJ1-2; D call uncertain. V dropped 4 bases and J dropped 6 bases, with 9 bases sitting between them. Germline CDR1 and CDR2: MNHEY and SVGEGT. The CDR3 sequence is 12 residues long. The CDR3 coding sequence is TGTGCCAGCAGTTCGATGGACCATGGCTACACCTTC. It is translated as CASSSMDHGYTF.

This clonotype came up many times. V gene TRBV28 combines with J gene TRBJ2-1, with TRBD2 matching over 8 bases. Unmatched junction bases numbered 9, after V lost 5 bases and J lost 6 bases. Germline V gene lookup returns CDR1 MDHEN and CDR2 SYDVKM. The CDR3 is made up of 15 amino acids. The CDR3 DNA sequence: TGTGCCAGCAGTCTCGGACTAGCACGGGTCAATGAGCAGTTCTTC. The encoded protein is CASSLGLARVNEQFF.

This chain joins TRBV7-9 and TRBJ2-5; 11 bases align to TRBD1. V gave up 4 bases and J gave up 5 bases; unmatched junction bases: 9. The CDR3 has 16 residues. The germline CDR1 and CDR2 sequences are SEHNR and FQNEAQ (reference sequence). CDR3 residues: CASSSGQGASEETQYF. The CDR3 nucleotides read TGTGCCAGCAGCTCCGGACAGGGGGCATCGGAGGAGACCCAGTACTTC.

J is TRBJ2-7 and V is TRBV9; the match to TRBD2 covers 11 bases. V was clipped by 4 bases and J by 5 bases; unmatched bases: 11. Germline V gives CDR1 SGDLS, CDR2 YYNGEE. This CDR3 has 16 residues. CDR3: CASSPVELAGVNEQYF. CDR3 coding DNA: TGTGCCAGCAGCCCTGTAGAACTAGCGGGAGTTAACGAGCAGTACTTC.

The V gene is TRBV5-1, the J gene TRBJ2-1, with 14 bases identical to TRBD2. The trim removed 4 bases at V and 12 bases at J, leaving 9 bases unmatched. Germline V gene lookup returns CDR1 SGHRS and CDR2 YFSETQ. The CDR3 is 15 residues long. The CDR3 sequence is CASSPGLAGEKVQFF. CDR3 bases: TGCGCCAGCAGCCCGGGACTAGCGGGAGAAAAAGTGCAGTTCTTC.

Here the CDR3 DNA reads TGTGCCAGCAGCCTACCTCCCTCTGGGGCCAACGTCCTGACTTTC. It yields the protein CASSLPPSGANVLTF. The V and J genes are TRBV11-2 and TRBJ2-6; no clear D gene. The CDR3 is 15 residues long. The germline V and J ends were trimmed by 5 bases and 0 bases, with 8 bases remaining between them. Germline V gene sequence: CDR1 SGHAT, CDR2 FQNNGV. Drawing the rest from reference TRBV11-2 and TRBJ2-6, the complete variable domain is EAGVAQSPRYKIIEKRQSVAFWCNPISGHATLYWYQQILGQGPKLLIQFQNNGVVDDSQLPKDRFSAERLKGVDSTLKIQPAKLEDSAVYLCASSLPPSGANVLTFGAGSRLTVL.

The CDR3 DNA follows: TGTGCCAGTAGTACGGGACATACCCACAATGAGCAGTTCTTC. Translated, it gives CASSTGHTHNEQFF. This sequence joins TRBV19 and TRBJ2-1, with D perhaps matching TRBD1 (6 bases). Trimming left V 4 bases short and J 5 bases short, with 12 bases between. The germline V gene has CDR1 LNHDA and CDR2 SQIVND (reference sequence). The CDR3 has 14 residues.

This clonotype was counted between two and nine times. The rearrangement uses TRBV6-2 or TRBV6-3 and TRBJ2-1; 12 bases are a match to TRBD2. The CDR3 is made up of 16 amino acids. The V gene's germline CDR1 is MNHEY and CDR2 SVGEGT. The V gene end was trimmed by 5 bases and the J gene end by 7 bases; junction bases not matched to a gene: 9. CDR3 DNA sequence: TGTGCCAGCAGTCCTTTGACTAGCGGGAGTAGAAATGAGCAGTTCTTC. Encoded protein: CASSPLTSGSRNEQFF.